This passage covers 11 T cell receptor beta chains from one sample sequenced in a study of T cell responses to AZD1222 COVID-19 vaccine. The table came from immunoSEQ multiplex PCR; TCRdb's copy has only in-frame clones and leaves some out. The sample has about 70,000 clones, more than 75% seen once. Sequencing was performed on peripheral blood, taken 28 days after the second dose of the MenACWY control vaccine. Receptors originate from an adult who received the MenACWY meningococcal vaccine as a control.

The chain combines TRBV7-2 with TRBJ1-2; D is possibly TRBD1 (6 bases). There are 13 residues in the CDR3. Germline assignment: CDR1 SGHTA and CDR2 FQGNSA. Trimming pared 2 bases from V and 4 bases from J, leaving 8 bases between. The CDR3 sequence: CASSLQGIYGYTF. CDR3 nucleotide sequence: TGTGCCAGCAGCTTACAGGGGATCTATGGCTACACCTTC.

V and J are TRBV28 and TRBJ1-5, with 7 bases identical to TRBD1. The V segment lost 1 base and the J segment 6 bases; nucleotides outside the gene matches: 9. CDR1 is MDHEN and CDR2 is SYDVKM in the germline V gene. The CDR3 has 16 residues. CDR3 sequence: CASSLFLTGSGQPQHF. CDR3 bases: TGTGCCAGCAGTTTATTCCTGACAGGGTCGGGTCAGCCCCAGCATTTT. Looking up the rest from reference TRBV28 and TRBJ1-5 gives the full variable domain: DVKVTQSSRYLVKRTGEKVFLECVQDMDHENMFWYRQDPGLGLRLIYFSYDVKMKEKGDIPEGYSVSREKKERFSLILESASTNQTSMYLCASSLFLTGSGQPQHFGDGTRLSIL.

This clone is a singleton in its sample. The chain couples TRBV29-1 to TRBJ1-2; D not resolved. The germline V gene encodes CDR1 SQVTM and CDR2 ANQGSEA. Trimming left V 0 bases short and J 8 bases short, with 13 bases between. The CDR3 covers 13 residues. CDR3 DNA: TGCAGCGTTGAAGAAGAGGTAGGGAGAGGCTACACCTTC. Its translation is CSVEEEVGRGYTF.

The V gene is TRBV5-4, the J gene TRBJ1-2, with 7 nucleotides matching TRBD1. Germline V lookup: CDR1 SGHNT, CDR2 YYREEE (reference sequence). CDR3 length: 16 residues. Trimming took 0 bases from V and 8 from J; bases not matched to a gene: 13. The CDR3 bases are TGTGCCAGCAGCTTGGGTACAGGGGCCAGAAGGGGCGGCTACACCTTC. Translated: CASSLGTGARRGGYTF.

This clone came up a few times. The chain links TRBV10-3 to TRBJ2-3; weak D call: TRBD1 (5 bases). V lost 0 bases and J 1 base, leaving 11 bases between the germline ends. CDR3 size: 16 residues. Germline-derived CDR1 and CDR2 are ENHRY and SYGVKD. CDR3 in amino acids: CAISESSRAGTDTQYF. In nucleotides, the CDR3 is TGTGCCATCAGTGAGTCGTCCAGGGCGGGCACAGATACGCAGTATTTT.

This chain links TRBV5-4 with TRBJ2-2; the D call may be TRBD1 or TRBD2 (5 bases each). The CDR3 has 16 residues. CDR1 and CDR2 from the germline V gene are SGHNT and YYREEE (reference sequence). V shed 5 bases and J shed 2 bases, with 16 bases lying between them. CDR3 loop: CASSRARDGNTGELFF. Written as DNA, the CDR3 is TGTGCCAGCAGTCGAGCCCGGGACGGAAACACCGGGGAGCTGTTTTTT.

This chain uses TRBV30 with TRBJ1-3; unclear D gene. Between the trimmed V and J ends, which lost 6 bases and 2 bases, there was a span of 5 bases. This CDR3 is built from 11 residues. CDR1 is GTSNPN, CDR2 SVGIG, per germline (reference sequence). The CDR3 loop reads CACGPGNTIYF. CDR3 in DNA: TGTGCCTGTGGTCCTGGAAACACCATATATTTT.

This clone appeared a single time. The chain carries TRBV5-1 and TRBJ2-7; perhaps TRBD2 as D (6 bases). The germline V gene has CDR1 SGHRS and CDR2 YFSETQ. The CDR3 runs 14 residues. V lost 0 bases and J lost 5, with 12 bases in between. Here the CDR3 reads CASSLESSGDEQYF. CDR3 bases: TGCGCCAGCAGCTTGGAGAGTAGCGGTGACGAGCAGTACTTC.

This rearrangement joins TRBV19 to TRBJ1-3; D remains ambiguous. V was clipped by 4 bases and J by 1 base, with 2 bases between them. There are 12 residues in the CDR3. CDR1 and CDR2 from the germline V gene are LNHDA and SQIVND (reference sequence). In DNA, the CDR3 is TGTGCCAGTAGTACTTCTGGAAACACCATATATTTT. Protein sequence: CASSTSGNTIYF.

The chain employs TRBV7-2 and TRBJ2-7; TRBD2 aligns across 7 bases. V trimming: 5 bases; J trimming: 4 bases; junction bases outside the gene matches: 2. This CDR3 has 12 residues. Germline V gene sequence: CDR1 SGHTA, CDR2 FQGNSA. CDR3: CASSPGGYEQYF. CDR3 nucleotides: TGTGCCAGCAGCCCGGGGGGATACGAGCAGTACTTC.

DNA for the CDR3: TGCGCCAGCAGCTTGGTAGGGTCTACCGGGGAGCTGTTTTTT. It codes for CASSLVGSTGELFF. The V call is TRBV5-1, the J call TRBJ2-2; D ambiguous. Per the germline V gene, CDR1 is SGHRS and CDR2 is YFSETQ. The V end was cut by 0 bases, the J end by 5 bases, with 8 bases between. CDR3 length equals 14 residues.